The 24 T cell receptor beta chains below all came from one sample that was sequenced in a study of blood T cells in healthy people across ages. Sample-barcoded 5' priming and a J-beta primer mix drove a second PCR of 7 to 11 cycles. Using its own MiXCR run on the 5' RACE reads, TCRdb lists one record per CDR3 protein. The sample has some 1,800,000 distinct CDR3 sequences, about two fifths seen once. The sample consisted of blood. These receptors were obtained from a human donor in good health.

This sequence joins TRBV7-2 and TRBJ1-5, with D possibly matching TRBD1 (5 bases). The CDR3 is 16 amino acids. Germline V gene sequence: CDR1 SGHTA, CDR2 FQGNSA. Trimming left V 2 bases short and J 3 bases short, with 14 bases between. The CDR3 nucleotides read TGTGCCAGCAGCTTATACGGAGGGGCCACCAATCAGCCCCAGCATTTT. Protein sequence: CASSLYGGATNQPQHF.

This chain joins TRBV20-1 and TRBJ1-2, with a possible D match to TRBD1 (6 bases). The V gene lost 6 bases and the J gene lost 2 bases, with 16 bases spanning the gap. The CDR3 extends over 14 amino acids. Germline V lookup: CDR1 DFQATT, CDR2 SNEGSKA (reference sequence). The DNA of the CDR3 is TGCAGTGCCCACGGGGGCAGGGGCAACTATGGCTACACCTTC. This codes for CSAHGGRGNYGYTF.

The chain recombines TRBV4-2 with TRBJ1-4; D remains ambiguous. Germline CDR1 and CDR2: LGHNA and YNFKEQ. CDR3 length equals 16 residues. V was shortened by 0 bases and J by 8 bases, with 16 bases between the two germline ends. CDR3 amino acids: CASSQDPRASREKLFF. CDR3 sequence (DNA): TGTGCCAGCAGCCAAGATCCAAGGGCTTCACGCGAAAAACTGTTTTTT.

This clonotype was seen a handful of times. The chain has TRBV10-3 and TRBJ2-7; 10 bases agree with TRBD1. CDR1 and CDR2 (germline): ENHRY, SYGVKD. The CDR3 runs 15 residues. Losses at the gene ends were 6 bases for V and 0 bases for J; bases not matched to a gene: 5. The DNA of the CDR3 is TGTGCCATCAGGGAGGACAGGGGGGGCTCCTACGAGCAGTACTTC. It yields the protein CAIREDRGGSYEQYF.

The genes are TRBV7-3 and TRBJ2-5; maybe TRBD2 (6 bases). Germline values: CDR1 SGHTA, CDR2 FQGTGA. The V end lost 5 bases, the J end lost 4 bases, and 14 bases lay between the germline ends. The CDR3 length is 14 residues. The CDR3 DNA follows: TGTGCCAGCAGCCCGTTGGGCGGGGCAGAGACCCAGTACTTC. As protein: CASSPLGGAETQYF.

This clonotype was counted only a few times. The chain couples TRBV7-3 to TRBJ2-3; 12 bases are a match to TRBD2. The CDR3 is made up of 15 amino acids. Looked up from germline, CDR1 is SGHTA and CDR2 is FQGTGA. The junction had 6 bases not matched to a gene; V was cut back by 5 bases and J by 6 bases. CDR3 nucleotides: TGTGCCAGCAGCGTCGGACTAGCGGGGTGGGATACGCAGTATTTT. This sequence encodes CASSVGLAGWDTQYF.

This clonotype was seen a few times. The chain couples TRBV27 to TRBJ1-5, with D perhaps TRBD1 (5 bases). V dropped 6 bases and J dropped 7 bases, with 16 bases sitting between them. Germline loops: CDR1 MNHEY, CDR2 SMNVEV (reference sequence). CDR3 length equals 14 residues. CDR3 DNA: TGTGCCAGCAGGGGACTCTCTTCTGGGCAGCCCCAGCATTTT. Its translation: CASRGLSSGQPQHF.

J is TRBJ2-1 and V is TRBV7-2; 12 bases fit TRBD2. Trimming cost V 5 bases and J 9 bases; bases outside gene matches: 8. Germline values: CDR1 SGHTA, CDR2 FQGNSA. The CDR3 extends over 15 amino acids. The CDR3 protein is CASSRQTSGGSEQFF. The DNA of the CDR3 is TGTGCCAGCAGCCGCCAGACTAGCGGGGGTAGTGAGCAGTTCTTC.

The V and J genes are TRBV6-2 or TRBV6-3 and TRBJ1-2; D ambiguous. V dropped 5 bases and J dropped 7 bases, with 14 bases sitting between them. Germline lookup yields CDR1 MNHEY and CDR2 SVGEGT. CDR3 length: 13 residues. The CDR3 nucleotides are TGTGCCAGCAGTCACGGTCAGTTCTGTGGCTACACCTTC. Protein: CASSHGQFCGYTF.

The chain is built from TRBV12-5 and TRBJ2-7, with D possibly matching TRBD2 (5 bases). The germline V gene has CDR1 LGHNT and CDR2 FRNRAP. The V gene lost 7 bases and the J gene lost 9 bases, with 19 bases spanning the gap. This CDR3 has 13 residues. DNA for the CDR3: TGTGCTAGTGCCCCCTCCGGGATAGACGGGCAGTACTTC. This gives the protein CASAPSGIDGQYF.

The chain recombines TRBV4-3 with TRBJ2-6; the D gene could be TRBD1 or TRBD2 (5 bases each). This CDR3 has 16 amino acids. V was shortened by 4 bases and J by 1 base, with 11 bases between the two germline ends. Per the germline V gene, CDR1 is LGHNA and CDR2 is YSLEER. DNA for the CDR3: TGCGCCAGCAGCCCGTTTTGGGGGTCTGGGGCCAACGTCCTGACTTTC. Protein: CASSPFWGSGANVLTF.

The V gene is TRBV24-1, the J gene TRBJ2-3; 8 bases match TRBD2. This CDR3 has 16 residues. V was pared by 3 bases and J by 2 bases, with 6 bases of the junction left unmatched. Germline loops: CDR1 KGHDR, CDR2 SFDVKD. DNA of the CDR3: TGTGCCACCAGTGATGGCGCGGGGGGCCTCACAGATACGCAGTATTTT. This translates into CATSDGAGGLTDTQYF.

The chain links TRBV3-1 to TRBJ2-1; tentative D call: TRBD2 (5 bases). V lost 4 bases to trimming and J lost 2 bases, with 15 bases between them. This CDR3 region has 16 residues. Germline V gives CDR1 LGHDT, CDR2 YNNKEL (reference sequence). The CDR3 here is CASSPVAGGAYNEQFF. The CDR3 DNA sequence: TGTGCCAGCAGCCCCGTTGCGGGTGGGGCCTACAATGAGCAGTTCTTC.

The CDR3 sequence is CASSLVSMGQGSEKLFF. CDR3 bases: TGTGCCAGCAGCTTAGTTAGTATGGGACAGGGAAGTGAAAAACTGTTTTTT. This sequence joins TRBV7-2 and TRBJ1-4; 9 bases match TRBD1. This CDR3 comprises 17 residues. The germline CDR1 and CDR2 sequences are SGHTA and FQGNSA. Trimming cost V 1 base and J 7 bases; bases outside gene matches: 10.

The chain couples TRBV10-3 to TRBJ2-7; 8 bases map to TRBD1. The CDR3 consists of 14 residues. Germline values: CDR1 ENHRY, CDR2 SYGVKD. Trimming removed 3 bases from V and 5 bases from J; junction bases left unmatched: 6. CDR3 sequence (DNA): TGTGCCATCAGTGACGACAGGGGTGCCAACGAGCAGTACTTC. It yields the protein CAISDDRGANEQYF.

The chain couples TRBV3-1 to TRBJ2-7; maybe TRBD2 (7 bases). Germline V gene sequence: CDR1 LGHDT, CDR2 YNNKEL (reference sequence). V dropped 4 bases and J dropped 6 bases, with 19 bases sitting between them. The CDR3 sequence is 15 residues long. The CDR3 coding sequence is TGTGCCAGCAGCCTGTGCGGGGGCCCCCCGTGCGAGCAGTACTTC. Translating gives CASSLCGGPPCEQYF.

The chain combines TRBV4-1 with TRBJ1-4; no clear D. Per germline, CDR1 MGHRA and CDR2 YSYEKL. This CDR3 region has 13 residues. V was cut by 8 bases and J by 8 bases, with 15 bases left in between. CDR3 loop: CASHRPGGEKLFF. CDR3 sequence (DNA): TGCGCCAGCCATAGACCGGGTGGGGAAAAACTGTTTTTT.

The J gene is TRBJ2-7, the V gene TRBV24-1, with D possibly being TRBD2 (6 bases). This CDR3 has 13 amino acids. The V end lost 9 bases, the J end lost 0 bases, and 11 bases lay between the germline ends. The germline V gene encodes CDR1 KGHDR and CDR2 SFDVKD. In nucleotides, the CDR3 is TGTGCCACCGGAGGGGTTCACTCCTACGAGCAGTACTTC. It encodes CATGGVHSYEQYF.

The chain carries TRBV11-1 and TRBJ2-7; D perhaps matches TRBD2 (5 bases). The germline gives CDR1 SGHAT, CDR2 FQDESV (reference sequence). Trimming cost V 5 bases and J 5 bases, with 25 bases left between them. The CDR3 sequence is 17 residues long. The CDR3, as DNA: TGTGCCAGCAGCCAACCCTTTCGAGGTCTAGGACTGGACGAGCAGTACTTC. It yields the protein CASSQPFRGLGLDEQYF.

There are many counts of this clonotype. J is TRBJ2-5 and V is TRBV5-6; 14 bases align to TRBD2. The last part of the DNA fits TRBJ2-7 better; the J call may be wrong. Germline CDR1 SGHDT, CDR2 YYEEEE. The length of the CDR3 is 15 residues. The CDR3 nucleotides read TGTGCCAGCAGCCGGACTAGCGGGGGGTTCTACGAGCAGTACTTC. It specifies CASSRTSGGFYEQYF.

The V gene is TRBV12-3 or TRBV12-4, the J gene TRBJ1-1; D ambiguous. The length of the CDR3 is 14 residues. Deletions cut 7 bases from V and 2 bases from J, with 14 bases between. This CDR3 reads CASTPSGINTEAFF. The CDR3 nucleotides are TGTGCCAGCACCCCGAGCGGAATCAACACTGAAGCTTTCTTT.

This clonotype appeared a few times. The chain links TRBV6-5 to TRBJ2-4, with D possibly being TRBD2 (5 bases). Looked up from germline, CDR1 is MNHEY and CDR2 is SVGAGI. CDR3 length: 12 residues. V gave up 8 bases and J gave up 5 bases, with 10 bases separating them. CDR3 DNA sequence: TGTGCCAGCGGGAGAGACCAAAACATTCAGTACTTC. Translated: CASGRDQNIQYF.

The chain carries TRBV10-3 and TRBJ2-1, with 9 bases lining up with TRBD2. The CDR3 is 22 amino acids. Trimming at V came to 0 bases and at J to 0 bases, leaving 18 bases not matched to a gene. In germline, CDR1 is ENHRY, CDR2 SYGVKD. The CDR3 coding sequence is TGTGCCATCAGTGAGTCGACCCTGTCGGCTAGCGGGGTAACCAGCTCCTACAATGAGCAGTTCTTC. Its translation: CAISESTLSASGVTSSYNEQFF.

This clonotype was seen more than once but under ten times. The chain is built from TRBV5-1 and TRBJ1-5; a weak D match, TRBD1 (5 bases). V was shortened by 4 bases and J by 4 bases, with 12 bases between the two germline ends. The CDR3 length is 14 residues. Per germline, CDR1 SGHRS and CDR2 YFSETQ. CDR3: CASSETGENQPQHF. The CDR3 nucleotides read TGCGCCAGCAGCGAAACAGGAGAAAATCAGCCCCAGCATTTT.